The next 18 T cell receptor beta chains were all read from a single sample in a study of T cell responses to AZD1222 COVID-19 vaccine. The repertoire was sequenced with immunoSEQ multiplex PCR; TCRdb's copy has only in-frame clones and lacks some. The sample has 200,000 or so clones, around 93% seen once. Here the sequenced sample was peripheral blood, taken on day 0 of AZD1222 vaccination. The source is an adult in good health.

Of note for this clone: This same CDR3 is encoded by further DNA sequences in the sample. The chain's CDR3 is CASSLVGTGNTIYF. CDR3 DNA: TGTGCCAGCAGTTTAGTGGGGACTGGAAACACCATATATTTT. The chain uses TRBV28 and TRBJ1-3, with unresolved D. CDR1 and CDR2 from the germline V gene are MDHEN and SYDVKM. Trimming left V 2 bases short and J 2 bases short, with 7 bases between. The CDR3 is 14 amino acids.

The chain has TRBV19 and TRBJ2-7; TRBD1 or TRBD2 may be the D gene (7 bases each). This CDR3 region has 13 residues. The germline V and J ends were trimmed by 7 bases and 6 bases, with 16 bases remaining between them. In germline, CDR1 is LNHDA, CDR2 SQIVND (reference sequence). CDR3 residues: CASNRDSGAEQYF. CDR3 nucleotide sequence: TGTGCCAGTAACCGGGACAGCGGGGCCGAGCAGTACTTC.

The chain uses TRBV19 and TRBJ2-4, with 7 bases that match TRBD2. V gave up 5 bases and J gave up 6 bases; unmatched junction bases: 13. This CDR3 contains 16 residues. The germline V gene encodes CDR1 LNHDA and CDR2 SQIVND (reference sequence). CDR3 amino acids: CASSPQRAGRPNIQYF. The CDR3 DNA sequence: TGTGCCAGTAGTCCGCAGAGAGCGGGGCGGCCAAACATTCAGTACTTC.

The V call is TRBV3-1 (or the pseudogene TRBV3-2), the J call TRBJ2-7, with 9 bases matching TRBD1. The length of the CDR3 is 19 residues. Germline trimming cut 0 bases from V and 4 bases from J; bases unmatched to any gene: 16. In germline, CDR1 is LGHDT, CDR2 YNNKEL (reference sequence). Here the CDR3 reads CASSQDKIFWGQGNYEQYF. CDR3 nucleotide sequence: TGTGCCAGCAGCCAAGATAAGATCTTCTGGGGACAGGGTAATTACGAGCAGTACTTC.

The chain has TRBV27 and TRBJ2-5, with D possibly TRBD1 on 6 matching bases. The germline V gene encodes CDR1 MNHEY and CDR2 SMNVEV (reference sequence). The CDR3 runs to 15 residues. With 11 bases removed from V and 0 bases from J, the gap between germline ends came to 19 bases. The CDR3 nucleotides read TGTGCCGTCGGGGACGGGACACAGTACCAAGAGACCCAGTACTTC. Translated: CAVGDGTQYQETQYF.

The chain employs TRBV5-8 and TRBJ1-2; possibly TRBD1 for D (6 bases). Germline CDR1 SGHTS, CDR2 YDEGEE. V was clipped by 5 bases and J by 14 bases, with 19 bases between them. This CDR3 region has 12 residues. The DNA for the CDR3 is TGTGCCAGCAGGACCGGGACAACCTCCTCTACCTTC. This sequence encodes CASRTGTTSSTF.

J is TRBJ2-2 and V is TRBV6-5, with D perhaps matching TRBD2 (5 bases). Germline CDR1 reads MNHEY; CDR2 reads SVGAGI. The ends were cut back, 10 bases at V and 4 bases at J, with 16 bases in the middle. The length of the CDR3 is 14 residues. The CDR3 coding sequence is TGTGCCACCATTCGAGAGGGAAGCACCGGGGAGCTGTTTTTT. The encoded protein is CATIREGSTGELFF.

The V call is TRBV18, the J call TRBJ1-3; 10 nucleotides line up with TRBD1. CDR3 length: 15 amino acids. The trim removed 5 bases at V and 0 bases at J, leaving 1 base unmatched. CDR1 is KGHSH and CDR2 is LQKENI in the germline V gene. The CDR3 region has the DNA TGTGCCAGCTCAGACAGGGGGCCCTCTGGAAACACCATATATTTT. Its protein is CASSDRGPSGNTIYF.

The chain recombines TRBV27 with TRBJ2-2; a weak D match, TRBD2 (6 bases). The V gene lost 5 bases and the J gene lost 7 bases, with 14 bases spanning the gap. Germline CDR1 is MNHEY and CDR2 is SMNVEV (reference sequence). This CDR3 contains 14 residues. The CDR3, as DNA: TGTGCCAGCAGTGTAATGACTAGTTTCGGGGAGCTGTTTTTT. Its translation is CASSVMTSFGELFF.

This chain joins TRBV7-6 and TRBJ2-3, with 8 nucleotides matching TRBD2. With V trimmed by 5 bases and J by 0 bases, 13 bases remained unmatched. The CDR3 runs to 18 residues. CDR1 SGHVS and CDR2 FNYEAQ come from the germline V gene. CDR3: CASSPGTGGTESTDTQYF. CDR3 nucleotide sequence: TGTGCCAGCAGCCCGGGTACGGGAGGGACGGAAAGCACAGATACGCAGTATTTT.

The genes are TRBV4-2 and TRBJ2-7; D unresolved. The V end was cut by 2 bases, the J end by 4 bases, with 12 bases between. The CDR3 spans 14 residues. Germline V CDR1 and CDR2: LGHNA, YNFKEQ. The CDR3 is CASSQLSQLYEQYF. The CDR3 DNA sequence: TGTGCCAGCAGCCAATTATCTCAGTTGTACGAGCAGTACTTC.

The genes are TRBV6-6 and TRBJ2-3; 9 bases are shared with TRBD2. Germline lookup yields CDR1 MNHNY and CDR2 SVGAGI (reference sequence). V shed 5 bases, J shed 2 bases, and the junction held 5 bases outside the gene matches. The CDR3 is 15 amino acids. In DNA form, the CDR3 reads TGTGCCAGCAGTACCCGGACTAGCGACACAGATACGCAGTATTTT. Its protein is CASSTRTSDTDTQYF.

This chain links TRBV7-3 with TRBJ2-3; 11 bases are a match to TRBD2. V lost 4 bases and J lost 1; bases outside the gene matches: 4. CDR1 is SGHTA, CDR2 FQGTGA, per germline. There are 16 residues in the CDR3. CDR3 amino acids: CASSSGTSGGTDTQYF. CDR3 nucleotide sequence: TGTGCCAGCAGCTCCGGGACTAGCGGTGGCACAGATACGCAGTATTTT.

CDR3 nucleotide sequence: TGTGCCAGCAGTTTGAACTCAAGGTCCTACAATGAGCAGTTCTTC. Protein sequence: CASSLNSRSYNEQFF. The genes are TRBV27 and TRBJ2-1; D gene uncertain. Between the trimmed V and J ends, which lost 3 bases and 1 base, there was a span of 10 bases. The CDR3 is 15 residues long. Germline values: CDR1 MNHEY, CDR2 SMNVEV (reference sequence).

This chain joins TRBV7-2 and TRBJ2-3; unclear D gene. Trimming pared 1 base from V and 1 base from J, leaving 12 bases between. There are 16 residues in the CDR3. CDR1 and CDR2 (germline): SGHTA, FQGNSA. The CDR3 protein is CASSLGPGLGTDTQYF. The CDR3 nucleotides are TGTGCCAGCAGCTTAGGTCCCGGTCTGGGCACAGATACGCAGTATTTT.

This clone was counted between two and nine times. The chain couples TRBV7-9 to TRBJ2-7; D might be TRBD2 (6 bases). The CDR3 is 14 amino acids. CDR1 is SEHNR and CDR2 is FQNEAQ in the germline V gene (reference sequence). The V end was cut by 5 bases, the J end by 2 bases, with 13 bases between. CDR3: CASSRLDVTYEQYF. The CDR3 coding sequence is TGTGCCAGCAGCAGACTAGATGTTACCTACGAGCAGTACTTC.

The rearrangement links TRBV7-3 to TRBJ1-4, with a tentative D call TRBD1 (6 bases). The CDR3 is made up of 14 amino acids. Per the germline V gene, CDR1 is SGHTA and CDR2 is FQGTGA. Trimming stripped 8 bases from V and 4 bases from J, with 14 bases between. The CDR3 DNA is TGTGCCAGCTACCAAAGGGGGGGTAATGAAAAACTGTTTTTT. Translated, it gives CASYQRGGNEKLFF.

There are a few counts of this clone. The gene calls are TRBV9 and TRBJ1-2; 10 bases fit TRBD1. The CDR3 has 14 residues. The germline CDR1 and CDR2 sequences are SGDLS and YYNGEE. The V segment lost 5 bases and the J segment 4 bases; nucleotides outside the gene matches: 5. Written as DNA, the CDR3 is TGTGCCAGCAGAAGACAGGGGGCATCCTATGGCTACACCTTC. It codes for CASRRQGASYGYTF.